A selection of T cell receptor beta chains follows, all from one sample in a study of cytomegalovirus exposure and HLA in healthy donors. TCRdb's copy holds only in-frame clones and misses some; the assay was immunoSEQ multiplex PCR. In the table there are approximately 230,000 clones, less than 90% of which are singletons. Sequencing was performed on PBMCs. Every receptor here comes from a man between 18 and 35 years old in good health and CMV-seropositive. Each CDR3 is given with its conserved first and last residue. Each record gives: CDR3 DNA, CDR3 protein, D gene, V gene, J gene, clone size. D genes are given only for firm matches. Clone size appears in some rows only: once, few, many, or a class for an expanded clone.

CDR3nt: TGTGCCAGCAGCTGGGGGGGTGAGTCCCGCTATGGCTACACCTTC
CDR3aa: CASSWGGESRYGYTF
d_gene: NA
v_gene: TRBV5-4
j_gene: TRBJ1-2
abundance: NA

CDR3nt: TGTGCCAGCAGCTTAGACAGGTCCTCTGGAAACACCATATATTTT
CDR3aa: CASSLDRSSGNTIYF
d_gene: NA
v_gene: TRBV7-8
j_gene: TRBJ1-3
abundance: NA

CDR3nt: TGTGCCAGCAGCTCCTTGACAGGGGGCGTTGGCTACACCTTC
CDR3aa: CASSSLTGGVGYTF
d_gene: TRBD1
v_gene: TRBV7-2
j_gene: TRBJ1-2
abundance: NA

CDR3nt: TGTGCCAGCAGTTTATACGGGGAAGGTGAAAAACTGTTTTTT
CDR3aa: CASSLYGEGEKLFF
d_gene: NA
v_gene: TRBV27
j_gene: TRBJ1-4
abundance: once

CDR3nt: TGTGCCAGCAAGACACAGGGCAACTATGGCTACACCTTC
CDR3aa: CASKTQGNYGYTF
d_gene: NA
v_gene: TRBV6-1
j_gene: TRBJ1-2
abundance: NA

CDR3nt: TGTGCCAGCAATCGTTACAGGGGGGGTGGCTACACCTTC
CDR3aa: CASNRYRGGGYTF
d_gene: TRBD1
v_gene: TRBV28
j_gene: TRBJ1-2
abundance: NA

CDR3nt: TGTGCCAGTAGGGCTAGCGGAGACCCCTACGAGCAGTACTTC
CDR3aa: CASRASGDPYEQYF
d_gene: TRBD2
v_gene: TRBV19
j_gene: TRBJ2-7
abundance: NA

CDR3nt: TGTGCCAGCAGTGAATCACGGGGCCGCCGGAACACTGAAGCTTTCTTT
CDR3aa: CASSESRGRRNTEAFF
d_gene: NA
v_gene: TRBV6-1
j_gene: TRBJ1-1
abundance: NA

CDR3nt: TGTGCCAGCAGTTCCCAGGGAGGGTGGACTGAAGCTTTCTTT
CDR3aa: CASSSQGGWTEAFF
d_gene: NA
v_gene: TRBV27
j_gene: TRBJ1-1
abundance: NA

CDR3nt: TGTGCCAGTACTAAGGGGACCCAAGAGACCCAGTACTTC
CDR3aa: CASTKGTQETQYF
d_gene: NA
v_gene: TRBV19
j_gene: TRBJ2-5
abundance: once

CDR3nt: TGTGCCACCAGCAGGATAGGGACAGCCCAAAGGGATGAGCAGTTCTTC
CDR3aa: CATSRIGTAQRDEQFF
d_gene: TRBD1
v_gene: TRBV15
j_gene: TRBJ2-1
abundance: NA

CDR3nt: TGTGCCAGCAGTACTCGACAGATTTATAGCAATCAGCCCCAGCATTTT
CDR3aa: CASSTRQIYSNQPQHF
d_gene: NA
v_gene: TRBV28
j_gene: TRBJ1-5
abundance: NA

CDR3nt: TGCGCCAGCGGCCTGAATGCCCCCAACGAGCAGTACTTC
CDR3aa: CASGLNAPNEQYF
d_gene: NA
v_gene: TRBV5-1
j_gene: TRBJ2-7
abundance: NA

CDR3nt: TGTGCCAGCAGTTTACGACCCCTCGGGGAAGCTTTCTTT
CDR3aa: CASSLRPLGEAFF
d_gene: NA
v_gene: TRBV28
j_gene: TRBJ1-1
abundance: NA

CDR3nt: TGTGCCAGCAGCTTACGTTCGGCGGGAGGTTCTGAGCAGTTCTTC
CDR3aa: CASSLRSAGGSEQFF
d_gene: TRBD2
v_gene: TRBV7-7
j_gene: TRBJ2-1
abundance: once

CDR3nt: TGCAGCGTTGCCCGGGGGCGCGGTTCCTACGAGCAGTACTTC
CDR3aa: CSVARGRGSYEQYF
d_gene: NA
v_gene: TRBV29-1
j_gene: TRBJ2-7
abundance: NA

CDR3nt: TGTGCCAGCAGAATGACAGGCAGGAACACTGAAGCTTTCTTT
CDR3aa: CASRMTGRNTEAFF
d_gene: NA
v_gene: TRBV27
j_gene: TRBJ1-1
abundance: NA

CDR3nt: TGTGCCTGGAGCTACGGGGGTCTCTCCTACGAGCAGTACTTC
CDR3aa: CAWSYGGLSYEQYF
d_gene: NA
v_gene: TRBV30
j_gene: TRBJ2-7
abundance: NA

CDR3nt: TGTGCCAGCAGCTACAGGGGAGGCGAGCAGTACTTC
CDR3aa: CASSYRGGEQYF
d_gene: NA
v_gene: TRBV7-3
j_gene: TRBJ2-7
abundance: NA

CDR3nt: TGTGCCAGCAGCTTAGCAGGCAGGGTGAGGTACGAGCAGTACTTC
CDR3aa: CASSLAGRVRYEQYF
d_gene: NA
v_gene: TRBV7-2
j_gene: TRBJ2-7
abundance: once

CDR3nt: TGTGCCAGCAGCGTAGACGGAAGCTCCTACGAGCAGTACTTC
CDR3aa: CASSVDGSSYEQYF
d_gene: NA
v_gene: TRBV9
j_gene: TRBJ2-7
abundance: NA

CDR3nt: TGCAGCGCTGGGGACTTCCTGAGGGGCTATGGCTACACCTTC
CDR3aa: CSAGDFLRGYGYTF
d_gene: NA
v_gene: TRBV29-1
j_gene: TRBJ1-2
abundance: NA

CDR3nt: TGTGCCAGCTCATTTCTTGTGAGTGGCTACACCTTC
CDR3aa: CASSFLVSGYTF
d_gene: NA
v_gene: TRBV18
j_gene: TRBJ1-2
abundance: once

CDR3nt: TGTGCCAGCAGTGTTGGCGGCTCTGGGGCCAACGTCCTGACTTTC
CDR3aa: CASSVGGSGANVLTF
d_gene: NA
v_gene: TRBV25-1
j_gene: TRBJ2-6
abundance: NA

CDR3nt: TGTGCCATCAGTGAGTCGGGACCGCTGTCGTATGGCTACACCTTC
CDR3aa: CAISESGPLSYGYTF
d_gene: NA
v_gene: TRBV10-3
j_gene: TRBJ1-2
abundance: NA

CDR3nt: TGTGCCAGCAGCTATGGCCGGAGCTACGAGCAGTACTTC
CDR3aa: CASSYGRSYEQYF
d_gene: NA
v_gene: TRBV11-2
j_gene: TRBJ2-7
abundance: few

CDR3nt: TGTGCCAGCAGCGTCCCGGTAGCTAACTATGGCTACACCTTC
CDR3aa: CASSVPVANYGYTF
d_gene: NA
v_gene: TRBV7-9
j_gene: TRBJ1-2
abundance: few

CDR3nt: TGTGCCAGCAGCGTAGAGTTTCCGATTACGGGCAATCAGCCCCAGCATTTT
CDR3aa: CASSVEFPITGNQPQHF
d_gene: NA
v_gene: TRBV9
j_gene: TRBJ1-5
abundance: few